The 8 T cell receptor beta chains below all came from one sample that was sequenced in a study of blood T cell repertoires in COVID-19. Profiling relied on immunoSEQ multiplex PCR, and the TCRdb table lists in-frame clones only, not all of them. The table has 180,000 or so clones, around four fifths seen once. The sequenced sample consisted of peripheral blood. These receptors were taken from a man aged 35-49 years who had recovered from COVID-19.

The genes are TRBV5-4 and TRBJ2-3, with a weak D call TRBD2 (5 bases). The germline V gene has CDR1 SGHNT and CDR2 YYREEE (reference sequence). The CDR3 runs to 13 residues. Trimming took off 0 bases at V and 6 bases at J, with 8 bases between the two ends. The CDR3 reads CASSLELGDTQYF. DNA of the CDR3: TGTGCCAGCAGCTTGGAACTAGGGGATACGCAGTATTTT.

CDR3 in amino acids: CATSDRPGGTDTQYF. Written as DNA, the CDR3 is TGTGCCACCAGTGACCGCCCGGGGGGCACAGATACGCAGTATTTT. The gene calls are TRBV24-1 and TRBJ2-3; possibly TRBD2 for D (6 bases). The CDR3 spans 15 residues. Deletions cut 4 bases from V and 1 base from J, with 11 bases between. Per the germline V gene, CDR1 is KGHDR and CDR2 is SFDVKD.

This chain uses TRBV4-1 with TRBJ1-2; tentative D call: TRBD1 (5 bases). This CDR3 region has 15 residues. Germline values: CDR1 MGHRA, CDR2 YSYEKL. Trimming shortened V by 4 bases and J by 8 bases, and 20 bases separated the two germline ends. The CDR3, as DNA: TGCGCCAGCAGCCTACGCCCGGGACTTTTGCAAGGCTACACCTTC. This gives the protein CASSLRPGLLQGYTF.

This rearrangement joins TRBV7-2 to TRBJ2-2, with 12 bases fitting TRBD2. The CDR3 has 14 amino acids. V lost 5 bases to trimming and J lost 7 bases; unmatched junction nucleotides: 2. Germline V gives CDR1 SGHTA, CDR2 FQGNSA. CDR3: CASSPSGRDGELFF. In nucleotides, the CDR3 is TGTGCCAGCAGCCCTAGCGGGAGGGACGGGGAGCTGTTTTTT.

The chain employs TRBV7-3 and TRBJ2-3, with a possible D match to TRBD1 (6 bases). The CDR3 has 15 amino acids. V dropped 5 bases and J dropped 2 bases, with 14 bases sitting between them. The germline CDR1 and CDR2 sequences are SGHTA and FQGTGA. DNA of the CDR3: TGTGCCAGCAGCCTTAAGGGGGTTCCCACAGATACGCAGTATTTT. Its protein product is CASSLKGVPTDTQYF. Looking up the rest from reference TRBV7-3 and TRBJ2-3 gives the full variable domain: GAGVSQTPSNKVTEKGKYVELRCDPISGHTALYWYRQSLGQGPEFLIYFQGTGAADDSGLPNDRFFAVRPEGSVSTLKIQRTERGDSAVYLCASSLKGVPTDTQYFGPGTRLTVL.

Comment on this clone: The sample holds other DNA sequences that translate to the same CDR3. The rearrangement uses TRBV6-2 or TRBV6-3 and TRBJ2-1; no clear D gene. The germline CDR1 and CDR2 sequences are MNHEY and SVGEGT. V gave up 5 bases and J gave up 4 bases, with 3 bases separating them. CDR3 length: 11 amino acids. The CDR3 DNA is TGTGCCAGCAGTCTTTACAATGAGCAGTTCTTC. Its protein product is CASSLYNEQFF.

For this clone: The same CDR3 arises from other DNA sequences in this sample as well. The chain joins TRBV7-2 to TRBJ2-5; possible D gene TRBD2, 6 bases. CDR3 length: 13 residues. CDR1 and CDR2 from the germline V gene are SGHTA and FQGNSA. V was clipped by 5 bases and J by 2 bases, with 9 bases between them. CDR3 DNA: TGTGCCAGCAGCCTGGGACTTCAAGAGACCCAGTACTTC. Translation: CASSLGLQETQYF.

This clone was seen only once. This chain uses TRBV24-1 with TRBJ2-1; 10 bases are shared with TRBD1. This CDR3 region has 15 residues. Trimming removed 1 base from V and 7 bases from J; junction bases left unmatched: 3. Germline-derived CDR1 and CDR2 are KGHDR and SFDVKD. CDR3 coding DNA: TGTGCCACCAGTGATTTAGGGACAGGGGCAAATGAGCAGTTCTTC. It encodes CATSDLGTGANEQFF.